This T cell receptor beta chain was obtained from a study of blood T cell repertoires in COVID-19. Study overall: The United States, Italy and Spain provided the acute and convalescent COVID-19 samples. T cells, B-cell-depleted T cells, or PBMCs provided the cDNA or gDNA that served as material.

In the authors' methods: Nucleated cell counts were estimated from reference gene primer amplification. Method: immunoSEQ multiplex PCR; TCRdb's copy keeps in-frame clones and lacks some. The V and J calls and the clone size are those of that table, but D and trimming were determined from the DNA. Among about 190,000 clones listed, approximately 80% were seen once. Germline V gene data show CDR1 as GTSNPN and CDR2 as SVGIG (reference sequence). V was trimmed by 5 bases and J by 8 bases, leaving 16 bases between them. The CDR3 contains 13 residues. Specimen: peripheral blood. This receptor was obtained from a woman aged 50 to 60 with acute or convalescent COVID-19. The J gene is TRBJ1-5, the V gene TRBV30; tentative D call: TRBD1 (5 bases). The CDR3 region is CAWGSGGRKPQHF. The CDR3 nucleotides read TGTGCCTGGGGGTCCGGGGGAAGGAAGCCCCAGCATTTT.